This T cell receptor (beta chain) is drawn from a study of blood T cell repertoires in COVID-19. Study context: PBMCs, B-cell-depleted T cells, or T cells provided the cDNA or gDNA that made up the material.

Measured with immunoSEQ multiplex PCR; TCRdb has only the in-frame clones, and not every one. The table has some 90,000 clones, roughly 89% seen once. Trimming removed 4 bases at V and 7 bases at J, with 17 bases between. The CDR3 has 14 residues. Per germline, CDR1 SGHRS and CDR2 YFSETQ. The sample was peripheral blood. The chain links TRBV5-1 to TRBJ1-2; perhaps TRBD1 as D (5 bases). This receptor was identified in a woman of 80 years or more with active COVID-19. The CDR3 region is CASSPGFREGGYTF. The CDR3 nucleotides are TGCGCCAGCAGCCCAGGGTTCAGGGAAGGTGGCTACACCTTC.